The clone carrying this T cell receptor (beta chain) was observed a few times. Its matching antigen is unknown. In TCRdb, the RACE reads were re-called with MiXCR into one record per CDR3 protein. The sample records 130,000 or so distinct CDR3 sequences, over 9% being singletons. Unmatched junction bases numbered 6, after V lost 8 bases and J lost 2 bases. CDR3 length: 13 amino acids. CDR1 DFQATT and CDR2 SNEGSKA come from the germline V gene (reference sequence). The data stem from a study of human T cells and chemical hapten exposure. Whole-study results and caveats: The count of PT1 expanded TCRs correlated positively with patch test score.

This sample's time point: patch test 3, about 24 weeks after DPC sensitization. Treatment here: therapeutic diphenylcyclopropenone sensitization with weekly scalp DPC. Ahead of each patch test application, blood was drawn. V and J are TRBV20-1 and TRBJ2-1; 7 nucleotides line up with TRBD2. The receptor comes from a woman in her forties or fifties with alopecia areata. Some clones in this sample may be carry-over from other donors' samples. Sequenced here: whole blood, sampled in connection with sensitization to the hapten diphenylcyclopropenone (DPC). The CDR3 sequence is CSLPGTTYNEQFF. The CDR3 DNA follows: TGCAGTTTACCCGGGACTACCTACAATGAGCAGTTCTTC.